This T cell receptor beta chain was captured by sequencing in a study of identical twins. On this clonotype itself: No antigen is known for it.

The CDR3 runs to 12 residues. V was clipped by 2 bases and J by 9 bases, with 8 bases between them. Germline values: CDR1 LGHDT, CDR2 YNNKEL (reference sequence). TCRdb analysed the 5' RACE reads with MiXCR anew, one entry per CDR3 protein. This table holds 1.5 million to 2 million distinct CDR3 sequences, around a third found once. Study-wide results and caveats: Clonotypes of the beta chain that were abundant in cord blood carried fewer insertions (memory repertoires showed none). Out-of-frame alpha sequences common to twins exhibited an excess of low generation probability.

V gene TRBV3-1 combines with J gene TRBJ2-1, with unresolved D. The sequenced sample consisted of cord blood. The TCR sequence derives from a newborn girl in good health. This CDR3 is CASSQMGREQFF. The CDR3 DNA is TGTGCCAGCAGCCAAATGGGCCGTGAGCAGTTCTTC.